This record covers a single T cell receptor (beta chain). The antigen it binds to is not known. No per-base quality is available; no much larger clone lies one base away. This entry is derived from a study of response to subunit inactivated influenza vaccine (dated by TCRdb to 2016 to 2018). Context from the whole study: The study used deep quantitative T cell receptor repertoire profiling to track responses to a trivalent subunit inactivated influenza vaccine.

V is pruned by 6 bases and J by 8 bases, leaving 10 bases of the junction without a gene match. CDR1 and CDR2 are drawn from the germline V gene (reference sequence): DFQATT, SNEGSKA. The CDR3 runs 15 residues from the cysteine to the phenylalanine. Of all the DNA, just the CDR3 is kept, 45 bases in frame from base 1. Libraries were constructed by RT-PCR. These reads were obtained on an Illumina HiSeq 2500. Using fastp trimming at Q25 and MiXCR clonotype assembly, TCRdb reanalyzed the public sequencing data and kept in-frame beta chains. Every CDR3 protein is listed once, alongside the most common genes and DNA of its rows. A total of about 520,000 distinct CDR3 sequences appear in this sample, around 25% of them only once. Clones ranked in the top ten supply approximately 2% of the sample. Broader findings and caveats from the paper: According to the authors, only a limited number of new T cells may be recruited by each seasonal influenza vaccination.

The sequences come from CD4+ T cells sorted from PBMCs, collected around 5 days after vaccination. This receptor chain uses TRBV20-1 and TRBJ2-1; 13 bases in the junction line up with TRBD2. The TCR was taken from a man aged 50-60 years who received an inactivated influenza vaccine. Donor details come from another sample of the same person, matched by shared clones. Here the CDR3 is given as CSAQWGLAGIYEQFF. In nucleotide form, the sequence is TGCAGTGCCCAGTGGGGACTAGCGGGGATTTATGAGCAGTTCTTC.